These 6 T cell receptor beta chains originate from one sample sequenced in a study of T cells in Graves' hyperthyroidism and ophthalmopathy. TCR beta CDR3 regions were amplified from RNA transcripts. The HTBI primer set served for first-round RT-PCR of the TCR CDR3. TCRdb re-called the multiplex PCR reads through MiXCR, storing one row per CDR3 protein. Of roughly 510,000 distinct CDR3 sequences detected, 40% to 50% appear once; the ten largest clones hold about 43%. The sequencing sample was made of peripheral blood or thyroid tissue (not recorded which). The receptors shown here come from an adult woman with Graves' disease, either hyperthyroidism or ophthalmopathy (not recorded which).

V usage is TRBV5-8 and J usage is TRBJ2-7; tentatively, D is TRBD1 (6 bases). V was trimmed by 2 bases and J by 2 bases, leaving 11 bases between them. CDR1 is SGHTS, CDR2 YDEGEE, per germline. The CDR3 covers 14 residues. CDR3 loop: CASSFSGTPYEQYF. The CDR3 DNA is TGTGCCAGCAGCTTCTCGGGGACACCCTACGAGCAGTACTTC.

This clonotype was counted many times. The chain carries TRBV11-1 and TRBJ2-2; no clear D. Trimming took off 3 bases at V and 9 bases at J, with 14 bases between the two ends. The CDR3 is 14 residues long. The germline V gene encodes CDR1 SGHAT and CDR2 FQDESV (reference sequence). CDR3 in DNA: TGTGCCAGCAGCTTCGGATTTCGGGTTAGGGAGCTGTTTTTT. It yields the protein CASSFGFRVRELFF.

The table lists this clonotype with many counts. The chain couples TRBV11-2 to TRBJ1-1; no firm D call. Germline V gene sequence: CDR1 SGHAT, CDR2 FQNNGV. The length of the CDR3 is 13 residues. The V end was cut by 1 base, the J end by 7 bases, with 10 bases between. The CDR3 region is CASSLGMGGEAFF. CDR3 DNA: TGTGCCAGCAGCTTAGGAATGGGCGGTGAAGCTTTCTTT.

Only one count was recorded for this clonotype. The chain has TRBV7-2 and TRBJ1-2, with a weak D call TRBD1 (5 bases). Germline V gives CDR1 SGHTA, CDR2 FQGNSA. The CDR3 sequence is 15 residues long. V dropped 0 bases and J dropped 7 bases, with 15 bases sitting between them. The CDR3 region has the DNA TGTGCCAGCAGCTTAGCGCGATCAGGGTCGATTGGCTACACCTTC. Translation: CASSLARSGSIGYTF.

This clonotype was counted many times. The rearrangement links TRBV4-2 to TRBJ1-1, with 7 bases that match TRBD1. Losses at the gene ends were 0 bases for V and 5 bases for J; bases not matched to a gene: 9. CDR1 is LGHNA, CDR2 YNFKEQ, per germline. The CDR3 contains 16 residues. CDR3 region: CASSQEDGRGKTEAFF. The CDR3, as DNA: TGTGCCAGCAGCCAAGAAGATGGCAGGGGGAAGACTGAAGCTTTCTTT.

This clonotype has ten or more counts. The chain links TRBV11-2 to TRBJ1-2, with TRBD1 as a possible D gene (5 bases). Germline V lookup: CDR1 SGHAT, CDR2 FQNNGV. V was cut by 5 bases and J by 8 bases, with 21 bases left in between. CDR3 length equals 15 residues. In nucleotides, the CDR3 is TGTGCCAGCAGCCTGGACCCAGGAGCTAGGGACGGCTACACCTTC. Protein product: CASSLDPGARDGYTF. Full variable domain (remainder filled in from reference TRBV11-2 and TRBJ1-2): EAGVAQSPRYKIIEKRQSVAFWCNPISGHATLYWYQQILGQGPKLLIQFQNNGVVDDSQLPKDRFSAERLKGVDSTLKIQPAKLEDSAVYLCASSLDPGARDGYTFGSGTRLTVV.